Detailed here is one TCR beta chain. Its binding antigen is unknown. At the DNA level, this CDR3 is encoded by other sequences in the same sample as well. Per the germline V gene, SNHLY is the CDR1 and FYNNEI is the CDR2. V is shortened by 6 bases, J by 2 bases, and the region joining them spans 8 bases. The CDR3, cysteine through phenylalanine, is 12 amino acids long. Only the CDR3 DNA is retained, 36 bases long and in frame from the first base. The library was built by means of the immunoSEQ multiplex PCR assay. The multiplex PCR relied on a mix of 60 forward primers for TCR Vbeta segments and 13 reverse primers for TCR Jbeta segments. The CDR3 region of rearranged TCR beta genes was amplified from genomic DNA with a multiplex PCR assay. Amplified TCR beta libraries were sequenced as 87-base-pair reads on the Illumina HiSeq System. The original pipeline was this. Across the 670 or so repertoires, a later analysis counted some 80 million unique TCR beta chains, 8.5 million to 12 million of which were shared by at least two donors. Raw reads were error-corrected and collapsed into unique sequences by a nearest-neighbor algorithm in which closely related sequences were merged to remove PCR and sequencing errors. To assign V, D and J gene segments, CDR3 sequences were aligned to IMGT reference sequences. For a sequence to be retained, a match of at least six nucleotides to both a V gene segment and a J gene segment was required. A rearrangement was called productive if the CDR3 had no stop codons and remained in frame with V and J, and every other rearrangement was called non-productive. Following IMGT convention, CDR3 was defined as the stretch from the second conserved V-encoded cysteine up to the conserved J-encoded phenylalanine. Sequences without an unambiguous match to a single V gene segment were excluded from the earlier analysis of about 640 of the donors. An earlier analysis of some 610 of the donors called V segments functional above 56.7% productive rearrangements and segregating when the between-donor standard deviation exceeded 5%. A statistical classification framework was developed to diagnose cytomegalovirus status using the catalog of TCR beta chain sequences. A later analysis assigned V and J genes by comparing TCR nucleotide sequences with IMGT/GENE-DB human TR gene sequences. In a later analysis, CDR3 sequences and most-parsimonious VDJ recombination scenarios were assigned using the TCRdist pipeline. In a later analysis, every TCR beta chain was defined by the combination of its CDR3 amino acid sequence and its V-gene family, and reads without a unique V-gene family were dropped. To address suspected cross-contamination and a sequencing artifact, a later analysis removed 592 highly shared, low-generation-probability nucleotide sequences. A later analysis calculated a clonal expansion index for each public chain from normalized within-repertoire ranks of inferred template counts. Generation probabilities in a later analysis came from a VDJ recombination model fitted to out-of-frame rearrangements, and those results were checked against IGoR. Hypergeometric tests were used in a later analysis to score TCR-TCR, TCR-HLA and TCR-CMV co-occurrence, with a repertoire-size bias correction applied to the TCR pairs. False discovery rates were estimated in a later analysis by permuting HLA or CMV assignments 20 times. In a later analysis, co-occurring TCRs were grouped using DBSCAN, with TCRdist sequence similarity added in when clustering inside HLA-allele-positive subsets. For co-occurrence clustering, repertoires with fewer than 30,000 or more than 120,000 public chains were excluded, along with roughly five repertoires with anomalous nucleotide sharing. The table was pulled from immuneACCESS by TCRdb, which kept in-frame rearrangements only. Such tables lose some clones; where checked, under half of the loss comes from unresolved V genes, and the rest has no known cause. From that table come the V and J calls and clone size; the DNA was used to work out D and trimming. The sample table includes over 120,000 clones. The leading ten clones occupy 0.96% of the sample.

The sample comes from a study of cytomegalovirus exposure and HLA in healthy donors (dated by TCRdb to 2015 to 2018). Describing the broader study: An earlier analysis of roughly 500 of the donors reported 276 Gb of sequence data and 100 million to 130 million unique TCR beta sequences from roughly 180 million T cells. An early release covering roughly 600 HLA-typed donors comprised about 300 gigabases of sequencing data and approximately 80 million unique TCR sequences. The genetic ancestry cluster associated with self-reported Caucasian donors included 65% to 90% of the roughly 400 genotyped donors. The study aimed to test whether signatures of past pathogen exposure could be identified by cataloging public T cell receptors. The study profiled the T cell repertoires of fewer than 850 subjects by immunosequencing and related them to cytomegalovirus serostatus. A separate validation cohort of about 110 different subjects was used in addition to the 666-subject first cohort. The study combined high-throughput TCR immunosequencing, statistical association of individual TCRs with disease status, and machine learning to predict cytomegalovirus infection status. To study patterns of TCR occurrence, a later analysis re-analyzed previously published TCR beta repertoires from several hundred donors and added high-resolution HLA genotyping. In the later analysis, no new phenotypic data were used to find candidate immune exposures; instead, reliance was placed on TCR beta sequences and their occurrence across donors. To decide whether each TCR beta V gene segment behaved as functional or pseudogenic, an earlier analysis of fewer than 750 of the donors relied on high-throughput TCR beta sequencing. Donor age, sex, ethnicity and CMV serostatus were compiled together with the repertoire data. Genome-wide SNP genotypes for about three fifths of the roughly 670 donors were used in a later genetic analysis, which treated that subset as a discovery cohort. All discovery cohort repertoires had been generated on a single sequencing platform. Both class I and class II loci were covered by HLA typing, at four-digit resolution. Typing coverage varied by locus: roughly 629-640 donors for A, B, C, DRB1 and DQB1; approximately 520 for DQA1; approximately 610 for DPA1; 400 to 480 for DPB1. Several DR-DQ haplotypes were treated as single units for association and clustering because of strong linkage in the cohort. Among about 370 genotyped donors of the cohort, an average of about 240,000 unique TCR beta nucleotide sequences was sequenced per donor, of which roughly 17% were non-productive.

The cohort comprised some 680 healthy bone marrow donors. At the time of sampling, every cohort member was nominally healthy, though immune exposures that went unrecorded were likely present. The donor tested CMV seronegative, placing the donor among the 352 seronegative members of the cohort. Each donor provided a peripheral blood sample, and peripheral blood mononuclear cells were used for TCR beta sequencing. Genomic DNA extraction from the blood cell samples was performed with the Qiagen DNeasy Blood Extraction Kit. Findings and caveats that apply to the study as a whole: In an earlier analysis of fewer than 700 of the donors, most TCR beta V segments appeared in productive rearrangements about 90% or about 30% of the time, broadly matching IMGT annotations. In a later analysis, most CMV-associated TCR beta chains were found to appear HLA-restricted, with HLA associations seemingly driven largely by CMV exposure. A further reported finding was that TCR beta sequences accurately predicted the HLA-A and HLA-B alleles for most subjects in the first cohort. In a later analysis, TCR association rates were found to vary across HLA loci, with the most associated TCRs seen for DRB1 alleles and the fewest for HLA-C alleles. The earlier analysis of around 600 of the donors excluded approximately 17 rarely observed V segments, including chromosome 9 orphons, because counts were too low. Across donors, most TCR sequences were observed very rarely, whereas some public TCRs were present in many individuals. The authors suggested that the approach could potentially be generalized to other disease states and immunological phenotypes. The cohort was sequenced for TCR beta chains only, and without alpha or paired-chain data the features that could be detected were limited. A cluster of highly shared sequence variants was judged likely to be a technical artifact of the sequencing pipeline. Correlated functional status among segregating V segments might be attributable to linkage disequilibrium, but an unknown experimental factor could not be ruled out. In both the original and validation cohorts, the classifier was reported to diagnose cytomegalovirus status with high specificity and sensitivity. An association between a missense DCLRE1C variant and V-gene and J-gene trimming of TCR beta chains was found in a later genetic analysis and replicated in an independent cohort. Because the 87-base-pair reads could not distinguish some IMGT-functional V segments, including TRBV6-2 and TRBV6-3, those segments were excluded. In a later analysis, HLA-associated TCR beta chains were found to be more clonally expanded and to have lower generation probabilities than equally common non-associated chains. At a false discovery rate of 0.05, a later analysis linked some 18,000 TCR beta sequences to specific HLA alleles. A few of the identified cytomegalovirus-associated TCR beta chains were confirmed in vitro to be specific for cytomegalovirus antigens. CMV serostatus was the only immune exposure information available for the cohort. Roughly uniform sequencing depth across donors was assumed in presence/absence analyses, although this assumption may not hold. According to a later analysis, parvovirus B19, influenza, CMV and Epstein-Barr virus appeared linked to several top co-occurrence clusters. In a later genetic analysis, fewer N-insertions in productive TCRs were reported among donors in an Asian-associated ancestry cluster than the approximately 670-donor mean. Because HLA typing was unavailable for some donors at each locus, only the typed subset was used in association tests. The study listed over 150 TCR beta chains as associated with cytomegalovirus. Strong co-occurrence of HLA alleles, especially DR and DQ, made assigning TCR associations to individual alleles difficult.

The sample was PBMCs. This sequence was found in a male donor in good health and CMV-seronegative. The V and J genes are TRBV2 and TRBJ2-7, with a tentative D gene TRBD2 over 6 matching bases. In nucleotide form, the sequence is TGTGCCAGCAGCGCGGGGACCTACGAGCAGTACTTC. This yields the protein CASSAGTYEQYF.